This paragraph covers one T cell receptor beta chain sequence. Its target is unknown. The data were obtained in a study of cytomegalovirus exposure and HLA in healthy donors. Every donor was a healthy person donating bone marrow. Per the germline V gene, CDR1 is LNHDA and CDR2 is SQIVND (reference sequence). This CDR3 comprises 17 residues. Trimming at V came to 3 bases and at J to 0 bases, leaving 7 bases not matched to a gene. The PCR ran on 60 Vbeta and 13 Jbeta primers. Clones were read by immunoSEQ multiplex PCR, and TCRdb kept only the in-frame ones, dropping some. Of 150,000 to 200,000 clones in the sample, around 80% were seen once. Overall study findings and caveats: The availability of immune exposure information extended only to CMV serostatus. Analyzed later, most CMV-associated TCR beta chains appeared HLA-restricted. Across donors, sequencing depth was assumed by presence/absence analyses to be roughly uniform.

The chain carries TRBV19 and TRBJ1-2, with 10 nucleotides matching TRBD1. Sample: PBMCs. The receptor was derived from a man between 18 and 35 years old in good health and CMV-seronegative. CDR3 protein: CASSMTGQGPANYGYTF. The CDR3 region has the DNA TGTGCCAGTAGTATGACGGGACAGGGGCCGGCTAACTATGGCTACACCTTC.